These 9 T cell receptor beta chains came from one sample sequenced in a study of blood T cells in healthy people across ages (dated by TCRdb to the mid-2010s). The library was prepared using 5' RACE. Sequencing was performed on an Illumina HiSeq 2500. A second PCR of roughly 7 to 11 cycles was run with a J-beta primer mix and a sample-barcoded 5' primer. TCRdb took the public reads, trimmed them with fastp at Q25, ran MiXCR for clone calling and kept in-frame beta chains. Rows are unified per CDR3 protein, each entry keeping the most common DNA and genes. This sample lists some 860,000 distinct CDR3 sequences; just over 55% were detected once. The ten largest account for roughly 24% of the sample. Sequenced input: blood. The receptors were sampled from a man in his forties in good health.

The chain recombines TRBV11-3 with TRBJ2-1, with D perhaps TRBD2 (6 bases). The J call may be wrong; the DNA end is better matched by TRBJ2-7. This CDR3 contains 17 residues. The germline gives CDR1 SGHNT, CDR2 YENEEA. The CDR3 here is CASSSREASASYNEQYF. CDR3 bases: TGTGCCAGCAGCTCCCGAGAAGCTAGCGCCTCCTACAATGAGCAGTACTTC.

The chain links TRBV20-1 to TRBJ2-7; TRBD1 agrees at 10 bases. J was trimmed by 0 bases and V by 3 bases; bases with no gene match: 5. CDR1 is DFQATT, CDR2 SNEGSKA, per germline (reference sequence). This CDR3 spans 15 amino acids. The CDR3 region has the DNA TGCAGTGCTAGCCCGGGACAGGGGTACTCCTACGAGCAGTACTTC. Translation: CSASPGQGYSYEQYF.

This clonotype was counted between two and nine times. This sequence joins TRBV3-1 and TRBJ2-4; D is tentatively TRBD1 or TRBD2 (5 bases each). V lost 1 base and J lost 7, with 17 bases in between. This CDR3 is 16 amino acids long. CDR1 is LGHDT and CDR2 is YNNKEL in the germline V gene (reference sequence). The CDR3 DNA is TGTGCCAGCAGCCAAGGGTTTAAGGGACGGGGCAACATTCAGTACTTC. As protein: CASSQGFKGRGNIQYF.

V is TRBV7-2 and J is TRBJ2-1; D is uncertain. Germline V gene sequence: CDR1 SGHTA, CDR2 FQGNSA. The CDR3 has 15 residues. The V and J ends lost 5 bases and 5 bases respectively, with 16 bases between them. The CDR3 coding sequence is TGTGCCAGCAGCCCTCTAGTTACTGGGAACAATGAGCAGTTCTTC. It yields the protein CASSPLVTGNNEQFF.

This clonotype showed up just a few times. This rearrangement joins TRBV28 to TRBJ1-2; D is ambiguous. CDR1 is MDHEN and CDR2 is SYDVKM in the germline V gene. The CDR3 loop spans 15 amino acids. V lost 3 bases to trimming and J lost 1 base, with 12 bases between them. CDR3 sequence reads: CASSFSGLGNYGYTF. CDR3 coding DNA: TGTGCCAGCAGTTTCAGCGGACTCGGTAACTATGGCTACACCTTC.

The rearrangement links TRBV7-6 to TRBJ2-3; 7 bases are shared with TRBD1. J lost 4 bases, V lost 5 bases, and 15 bases had no gene match. The CDR3 runs 17 residues. Germline lookup yields CDR1 SGHVS and CDR2 FNYEAQ. CDR3 nucleotide sequence: TGTGCCAGCAGCGCACTAATGGGACAGCAAGAGGCAGATACGCAGTATTTT. Its protein is CASSALMGQQEADTQYF.

This rearrangement joins TRBV5-1 to TRBJ1-2; 9 bases map to TRBD1. V dropped 4 bases and J dropped 10; count of bases not matched to a gene: 11. The length of the CDR3 is 14 residues. CDR1 and CDR2 (germline): SGHRS, YFSETQ. For the CDR3, the DNA is TGCGCCAGCAGCAATGGGGCCGACAGGGGGATCTACACCTTC. Translated, it gives CASSNGADRGIYTF.

This clonotype was detected a few times. V usage is TRBV29-1 and J usage is TRBJ1-2; no clear D. Germline CDR1 is SQVTM and CDR2 is ANQGSEA. This CDR3 comprises 13 residues. V lost 7 bases, J lost 1 base, and 13 bases lay in between. CDR3 amino acids: CSARTAVNYGYTF. As DNA, the CDR3 is TGCAGCGCCCGGACGGCAGTTAACTATGGCTACACCTTC.

This clonotype was detected once. The rearrangement uses TRBV28 and TRBJ2-1; 7 bases are a match to TRBD2. The CDR3 is 15 amino acids. The germline gives CDR1 MDHEN, CDR2 SYDVKM. J lost 12 bases, V lost 4 bases, and 15 bases had no gene match. CDR3: CASSSHGFSREGQFF. DNA for the CDR3: TGTGCCAGCAGTTCCCACGGGTTTTCAAGGGAGGGGCAGTTCTTC.